This passage covers 21 T cell receptor beta chains from one sample sequenced in a study of CD8 T cells in ankylosing spondylitis. TCRdb ran MiXCR on the 5' RACE reads and lists one entry per CDR3 protein. The top ten clones hold 9% to 15% of a sample with around 100,000 distinct CDR3 sequences, under 30% of them seen once. Sequenced material: synovial fluid, either unsorted or a sorted T cell fraction (not recorded which). The receptors were sampled from a male donor with ankylosing spondylitis.

This clonotype was recorded only once. This chain links TRBV3-1 with TRBJ1-2; 9 nucleotides align to TRBD1. CDR1 LGHDT and CDR2 YNNKEL come from the germline V gene (reference sequence). The J segment lost 12 bases and the V segment lost 1 base, leaving 12 bases of the junction unmatched. This CDR3 comprises 15 residues. The CDR3 protein is CASSQVPGTGLVNTF. The CDR3 region has the DNA TGTGCCAGCAGCCAAGTTCCCGGGACAGGGCTTGTGAACACCTTC.

The chain employs TRBV5-1 and TRBJ2-1; no definite D call. The germline CDR1 and CDR2 sequences are SGHRS and YFSETQ. Trimming pared 0 bases from V and 3 bases from J, leaving 4 bases between. CDR3 size: 13 residues. CDR3 sequence: CASSLADYNEQFF. CDR3 DNA sequence: TGCGCCAGCAGCTTGGCGGACTACAATGAGCAGTTCTTC.

V is TRBV24-1 and J is TRBJ2-3; tentative D call: TRBD1 (7 bases). Germline CDR1 is KGHDR and CDR2 is SFDVKD. Trimming took 0 bases from V and 5 from J, leaving 14 bases between them. The CDR3 runs to 16 residues. The CDR3, as DNA: TGTGCCACCAGTGATTTGCAGCCAGGGGGGAAAGATACGCAGTATTTT. This gives the protein CATSDLQPGGKDTQYF.

In its sample, this clonotype was seen a few times. The chain joins TRBV12-3 or TRBV12-4 to TRBJ2-4, with TRBD2 identical over 7 bases. Trimming removed 1 base from V and 3 bases from J; junction bases left unmatched: 3. The CDR3 has 15 residues. CDR3 in DNA: TGTGCCAGCAGTTTAGGATGGGGGGGCAAAAACATTCAGTACTTC. Its protein is CASSLGWGGKNIQYF.

The rearrangement joins TRBV20-1 to TRBJ1-1; weak D call: TRBD1 (5 bases). Per germline, CDR1 DFQATT and CDR2 SNEGSKA (reference sequence). V was cut by 2 bases and J by 6 bases, with 10 bases left in between. The CDR3 consists of 12 residues. The CDR3 sequence is CSARRQGSEAFF. For the CDR3, the DNA is TGCAGTGCTAGACGTCAGGGTTCTGAAGCTTTCTTT.

This clonotype has more than one count but fewer than ten. The V call is TRBV5-1, the J call TRBJ1-5; the match to TRBD1 covers 9 bases. The CDR3 extends over 15 amino acids. CDR1 is SGHRS, CDR2 YFSETQ, per germline. The V gene end was trimmed by 2 bases and the J gene end by 1 base; junction bases not matched to a gene: 1. CDR3 residues: CASSLQGASNQPQHF. CDR3 sequence (DNA): TGCGCCAGCAGCTTACAGGGGGCGAGCAATCAGCCCCAGCATTTT. The complete variable domain, with remaining parts taken from reference TRBV5-1 and TRBJ1-5, reads KAGVTQTPRYLIKTRGQQVTLSCSPISGHRSVSWYQQTPGQGLQFLFEYFSETQRNKGNFPGRFSGRQFSNSRSEMNVSTLELGDSALYLCASSLQGASNQPQHFGDGTRLSIL.

This clonotype was seen a few times. The gene calls are TRBV4-2 and TRBJ1-6; 7 nucleotides line up with TRBD1. Losses at the gene ends were 0 bases for V and 14 bases for J; bases not matched to a gene: 13. CDR1 is LGHNA, CDR2 YNFKEQ, per germline. This CDR3 contains 16 residues. In DNA, the CDR3 is TGTGCCAGCAGCCAAGATCGATTCAGGGGGGGAGGGACCCTCCACTTT. The encoded protein is CASSQDRFRGGGTLHF.

This clonotype appeared a few times. The chain recombines TRBV7-9 with TRBJ1-1, with TRBD1 matching over 8 bases. In germline, CDR1 is SEHNR, CDR2 FQNEAQ (reference sequence). V lost 3 bases, J lost 4 bases, and 4 bases stayed unmatched. The CDR3 covers 14 residues. This CDR3 reads CASSLSGGVTEAFF. The CDR3 bases are TGTGCCAGCAGCTTGTCAGGGGGCGTCACTGAAGCTTTCTTT.

This clonotype was detected many times. The genes are TRBV5-6 and TRBJ1-2, with 7 bases that match TRBD1. Germline V gene lookup returns CDR1 SGHDT and CDR2 YYEEEE. CDR3 length equals 13 residues. V lost 3 bases to trimming and J lost 4 bases; unmatched junction nucleotides: 3. CDR3 sequence reads: CASSSGQLYGYTF. The CDR3 DNA is TGTGCCAGCAGCTCGGGACAGCTCTATGGCTACACCTTC.

The V gene is TRBV20-1, the J gene TRBJ1-2; unclear D gene. Trimming left V 0 bases short and J 6 bases short, with 17 bases between. The CDR3 consists of 15 residues. Germline values: CDR1 DFQATT, CDR2 SNEGSKA (reference sequence). In DNA form, the CDR3 reads TGCAGTGCTAGAGATGTAAAGGTTATATCGGATGGCTACACCTTC. The encoded protein is CSARDVKVISDGYTF.

The chain links TRBV20-1 to TRBJ1-5; D unresolved. Germline V CDR1 and CDR2: DFQATT, SNEGSKA (reference sequence). There are 17 residues in the CDR3. V was clipped by 3 bases and J by 3 bases, with 21 bases between them. This CDR3 reads CSASADTLGRYNQPQHF. CDR3 sequence (DNA): TGCAGTGCTAGTGCAGACACCCTTGGCAGGTACAATCAGCCCCAGCATTTT.

This chain connects TRBV3-1 to TRBJ1-4; the D is unclear. The CDR3 contains 12 residues. With 1 base removed from V and 7 bases from J, the gap between germline ends came to 4 bases. The germline V gene encodes CDR1 LGHDT and CDR2 YNNKEL (reference sequence). DNA of the CDR3: TGTGCCAGCAGCCAAGGGCGTGAAAAACTGTTTTTT. It encodes CASSQGREKLFF.

This chain joins TRBV5-1 and TRBJ1-3, with no clear D. CDR1 and CDR2 (germline): SGHRS, YFSETQ. This CDR3 comprises 15 residues. V was clipped by 4 bases and J by 0 bases, with 11 bases between them. The CDR3: CASSLSAISGNTIYF. The CDR3, as DNA: TGCGCCAGCAGCCTCTCAGCAATCTCTGGAAACACCATATATTTT.

This chain connects TRBV24-1 to TRBJ2-1; a possible D gene is TRBD2 (5 bases). This CDR3 has 14 residues. From germline, CDR1 is KGHDR and CDR2 SFDVKD. V gave up 3 bases and J gave up 7 bases, with 12 bases separating them. This CDR3 reads CATSDRGPENEQFF. The CDR3, as DNA: TGTGCCACCAGTGATCGGGGTCCGGAGAATGAGCAGTTCTTC.

This chain links TRBV20-1 with TRBJ2-3; D is possibly TRBD2 (6 bases). The CDR3 contains 16 residues. Germline CDR1 and CDR2: DFQATT and SNEGSKA (reference sequence). V lost 1 base and J 3 bases, leaving 17 bases between the germline ends. The CDR3 DNA reads TGCAGTGCTAGAGGGGACTTGGCCCGAGGGACAGATACGCAGTATTTT. As protein: CSARGDLARGTDTQYF.

The chain is built from TRBV7-2 and TRBJ1-4; D is possibly TRBD1 (6 bases). Trimming pared 5 bases from V and 0 bases from J, leaving 7 bases between. CDR3 length equals 14 residues. Germline V gene data show CDR1 as SGHTA and CDR2 as FQGNSA. The CDR3 sequence: CASSRQATNEKLFF. In DNA, the CDR3 is TGTGCCAGCAGCCGACAGGCAACTAATGAAAAACTGTTTTTT. The full variable domain, in which reference TRBV7-2 and TRBJ1-4 provide the parts outside the CDR3, is GAGVSQSPSNKVTEKGKDVELRCDPISGHTALYWYRQSLGQGLEFLIYFQGNSAPDKSGLPSDRFSAERTGGSVSTLTIQRTQQEDSAVYLCASSRQATNEKLFFGSGTQLSVL.

This clonotype was observed a few times. This rearrangement joins TRBV15 to TRBJ1-1; tentative D call: TRBD1 (6 bases). Germline V gene lookup returns CDR1 LNHNV and CDR2 YYDKDF (reference sequence). The CDR3 loop spans 15 amino acids. Trimming left V 1 base short and J 3 bases short, with 12 bases between. The CDR3 DNA sequence: TGTGCCACCAGCAGAGTTTCAACAGGGTACACTGAAGCTTTCTTT. Translated: CATSRVSTGYTEAFF.

This rearrangement joins TRBV7-9 to TRBJ1-4; 7 nucleotides align to TRBD1. The CDR3 has 13 amino acids. Germline V CDR1 and CDR2: SEHNR, FQNEAQ (reference sequence). V lost 5 bases to trimming and J lost 11 bases; unmatched junction nucleotides: 8. CDR3: CASSPPQGWKLFF. In DNA form, the CDR3 reads TGTGCCAGCAGCCCTCCACAGGGGTGGAAACTGTTTTTT.

This clonotype appeared a few times. V is TRBV20-1 and J is TRBJ2-1, with a possible D match to TRBD2 (5 bases). Per the germline V gene, CDR1 is DFQATT and CDR2 is SNEGSKA (reference sequence). The V end was cut by 3 bases, the J end by 0 bases, with 21 bases between. The CDR3 has 18 amino acids. The CDR3 spells CSASPSAGSVGSYNEQFF. CDR3 nucleotide sequence: TGCAGTGCTAGTCCCTCGGCGGGTAGCGTAGGCTCCTACAATGAGCAGTTCTTC.

This chain links TRBV11-2 with TRBJ2-3; 7 positions agree with TRBD2. V trimming: 5 bases; J trimming: 4 bases; junction bases outside the gene matches: 12. The germline V gene has CDR1 SGHAT and CDR2 FQNNGV. The CDR3 is 16 residues long. The CDR3 region is CASSPLGAGVADTQYF. CDR3 nucleotide sequence: TGTGCCAGCAGCCCACTGGGCGCGGGAGTGGCAGATACGCAGTATTTT.

This clonotype was detected a few times. The chain has TRBV6-2 or TRBV6-3 and TRBJ2-7; 8 bases match TRBD2. The germline gives CDR1 MNHEY, CDR2 SVGEGT. Germline trimming cut 2 bases from V and 3 bases from J; bases unmatched to any gene: 6. The CDR3 covers 15 residues. Here the CDR3 reads CASSYRIAGIYEQYV. CDR3 sequence (DNA): TGTGCCAGCAGTTACAGGATAGCGGGGATCTACGAGCAGTACGTC.